One and the same sample provided the 13 T cell receptor beta chains below, sequenced in a study of control samples from healthy donors and cancer patients. TCRdb's table, derived via immunoSEQ multiplex PCR, lists solely in-frame clones and lacks some. The table records some 96,000 clones, more than 85% of them present only once. The specimen was blood. These receptors were obtained from a man aged 18 to 30 in good health.

V is TRBV30 and J is TRBJ1-2; D might be TRBD1 (5 bases). The CDR3 runs to 14 residues. The ends were cut back, 2 bases at V and 4 bases at J, with 14 bases in the middle. The germline V gene encodes CDR1 GTSNPN and CDR2 SVGIG (reference sequence). The CDR3 is CAWSSVGVGYGYTF. The CDR3 DNA reads as TGTGCCTGGAGTTCGGTAGGGGTCGGCTATGGCTACACCTTC.

The chain recombines TRBV6-6 with TRBJ1-5; no definite D call. Trimming shortened V by 6 bases and J by 3 bases, and 12 bases separated the two germline ends. Germline lookup yields CDR1 MNHNY and CDR2 SVGAGI (reference sequence). The CDR3 is made up of 14 amino acids. Written as DNA, the CDR3 is TGTGCCAGCAGATCCCAGGTTAACAATCAGCCCCAGCATTTT. Translation gives CASRSQVNNQPQHF.

V and J are TRBV14 and TRBJ1-6, with no clear D. CDR1 is SGHDN, CDR2 FVKESK, per germline. The CDR3 has 12 residues. Trimming shortened V by 1 base and J by 14 bases, and 9 bases separated the two germline ends. In DNA form, the CDR3 reads TGTGCCAGCAGCCAAGGGGTGACATCCCTCCACTTT. This gives the protein CASSQGVTSLHF. The variable domain in full, with the rest retrieved from reference TRBV14 and TRBJ1-6, is EAGVTQFPSHSVIEKGQTVTLRCDPISGHDNLYWYRRVMGKEIKFLLHFVKESKQDESGMPNNRFLAERTGGTYSTLKVQPAELEDSGVYFCASSQGVTSLHFGNGTRLTVT.

The V gene is TRBV9, the J gene TRBJ2-1, with 13 bases fitting TRBD2. Germline V gives CDR1 SGDLS, CDR2 YYNGEE. The CDR3 is 18 amino acids. Trimming removed 3 bases from V and 3 bases from J; junction bases left unmatched: 9. The CDR3 coding sequence is TGTGCCAGCAGCGCGGGACTAGCGGGACCCATTTACTACAATGAGCAGTTCTTC. It translates to CASSAGLAGPIYYNEQFF.

The CDR3 region has the DNA TGCGCCAGCAGCCAAGATTTGAGGTACTCTGGGGCCAACGTCCTGACTTTC. It encodes CASSQDLRYSGANVLTF. The chain couples TRBV4-3 to TRBJ2-6; D gene ambiguous. The V gene's germline CDR1 is LGHNA and CDR2 YSLEER. The CDR3 covers 17 residues. V was trimmed by 0 bases and J by 0 bases, leaving 9 bases between them.

The chain employs TRBV4-3 and TRBJ1-2; no clear D gene. Germline CDR1 and CDR2: LGHNA and YSLEER. Trimming cost V 0 bases and J 5 bases, with 16 bases left between them. This CDR3 spans 16 amino acids. For the CDR3, the DNA is TGCGCCAGCAGCCAAGATCGCGGCGCCGCCTGGTATGGCTACACCTTC. Translation gives CASSQDRGAAWYGYTF.

The chain employs TRBV12-5 and TRBJ1-1; no clear D gene. V lost 5 bases and J 1 base, leaving 5 bases between the germline ends. The germline CDR1 and CDR2 sequences are LGHNT and FRNRAP. CDR3 size: 12 residues. The CDR3 loop reads CASGTTNTEAFF. In nucleotides, the CDR3 is TGTGCTAGTGGTACGACGAACACTGAAGCTTTCTTT.

The rearrangement links TRBV6-6 to TRBJ2-7, with D unresolved. In germline, CDR1 is MNHNY, CDR2 SVGAGI (reference sequence). V was shortened by 0 bases and J by 7 bases, with 10 bases between the two germline ends. This CDR3 contains 13 residues. The CDR3 DNA is TGTGCCAGCAGTTACTCCCCGGTGCTGGAGCAGTACTTC. Its translation: CASSYSPVLEQYF.

V and J are TRBV4-1 and TRBJ1-2; TRBD1 might be the D (5 bases). Trimming removed 2 bases from V and 6 bases from J, with 13 bases in between. CDR1 MGHRA and CDR2 YSYEKL come from the germline V gene. The CDR3 covers 14 residues. The CDR3 spells CASSQPLGGDGYTF. Written as DNA, the CDR3 is TGCGCCAGCAGCCAACCATTGGGGGGGGATGGCTACACCTTC.

The chain links TRBV6-5 to TRBJ1-1; D gene unclear. From germline, CDR1 is MNHEY and CDR2 SVGAGI. The CDR3 runs to 16 residues. V lost 0 bases and J lost 1, with 12 bases in between. The CDR3 nucleotides read TGTGCCAGCAGTTACTCCCGGACGGATGGGAACACTGAAGCTTTCTTT. The encoded protein is CASSYSRTDGNTEAFF.

As DNA, the CDR3 is TGTGCCAGCAGCCAAGATAGCGGCCGGCTCAATGGCTACACCTTC. Its translation: CASSQDSGRLNGYTF. The chain recombines TRBV14 with TRBJ1-2; D remains ambiguous. The CDR3 contains 15 residues. The germline CDR1 and CDR2 sequences are SGHDN and FVKESK. V lost 0 bases and J 6 bases, leaving 14 bases between the germline ends.

The chain links TRBV19 to TRBJ1-4, with 10 bases that match TRBD1. This CDR3 region has 16 residues. Looked up from germline, CDR1 is LNHDA and CDR2 is SQIVND (reference sequence). The junction had 5 bases not matched to a gene; V was cut back by 5 bases and J by 2 bases. Written as DNA, the CDR3 is TGTGCCAGTAGTGGGGGGACAGGGGTCACTAATGAAAAACTGTTTTTT. As protein: CASSGGTGVTNEKLFF.

The rearrangement joins TRBV6-4 to TRBJ2-6; unclear D gene. The V gene lost 0 bases and the J gene lost 0 bases, with 3 bases spanning the gap. The germline CDR1 and CDR2 sequences are MRHNA and SNTAGT. The CDR3 extends over 15 amino acids. This chain's CDR3 is CASSDSASGANVLTF. The CDR3 DNA is TGTGCCAGCAGTGACTCTGCCTCTGGGGCCAACGTCCTGACTTTC.